Each of the 4 T cell receptor beta chains below was sequenced from the same sample in a study of cytomegalovirus exposure and HLA in healthy donors. PCR used 60 Vbeta primers and 13 Jbeta primers. Clones were sequenced by immunoSEQ multiplex PCR, and TCRdb holds only the in-frame ones, with some missing. The sample includes roughly 230,000 clones, about 93% seen only once; the top ten take less than 2%. Sequenced material: PBMCs. These receptor sequences come from a girl aged 2-15 years in good health and CMV-seronegative.

This chain connects TRBV10-3 to TRBJ2-5; no definite D call. Trimming shortened V by 4 bases and J by 3 bases, and 15 bases separated the two germline ends. Germline V gene data show CDR1 as ENHRY and CDR2 as SYGVKD. The CDR3 has 15 residues. The CDR3 is CAISGDGALEETQYF. The CDR3 coding sequence is TGTGCCATCAGTGGTGACGGAGCTCTCGAAGAGACCCAGTACTTC.

The genes are TRBV7-2 and TRBJ1-2; no clear D gene. The CDR3 is made up of 13 amino acids. V shed 2 bases and J shed 3 bases, with 7 bases lying between them. Per germline, CDR1 SGHTA and CDR2 FQGNSA. Here the CDR3 DNA reads TGTGCCAGCAGCTTATTTTCAGACTATGGCTACACCTTC. This codes for CASSLFSDYGYTF.

This clone was counted a few times. The CDR3 region is CASSARTASSYEQYF. The CDR3 region has the DNA TGTGCCAGCAGCGCCCGGACAGCAAGCTCCTACGAGCAGTACTTC. This rearrangement joins TRBV7-9 to TRBJ2-7; TRBD1 might be the D (6 bases). The CDR3 spans 15 residues. V shed 5 bases and J shed 0 bases, with 14 bases lying between them. Per the germline V gene, CDR1 is SEHNR and CDR2 is FQNEAQ (reference sequence).

This chain joins TRBV5-6 and TRBJ1-6, with 7 bases matching TRBD1. Germline V gives CDR1 SGHDT, CDR2 YYEEEE. V shed 1 base and J 7 bases; nucleotides not matched to a gene: 8. This CDR3 is built from 16 residues. In nucleotides, the CDR3 is TGTGCCAGCAGCTTGCTCGCGAGGGGGCTCAATTCACCCCTCCACTTT. It specifies CASSLLARGLNSPLHF.